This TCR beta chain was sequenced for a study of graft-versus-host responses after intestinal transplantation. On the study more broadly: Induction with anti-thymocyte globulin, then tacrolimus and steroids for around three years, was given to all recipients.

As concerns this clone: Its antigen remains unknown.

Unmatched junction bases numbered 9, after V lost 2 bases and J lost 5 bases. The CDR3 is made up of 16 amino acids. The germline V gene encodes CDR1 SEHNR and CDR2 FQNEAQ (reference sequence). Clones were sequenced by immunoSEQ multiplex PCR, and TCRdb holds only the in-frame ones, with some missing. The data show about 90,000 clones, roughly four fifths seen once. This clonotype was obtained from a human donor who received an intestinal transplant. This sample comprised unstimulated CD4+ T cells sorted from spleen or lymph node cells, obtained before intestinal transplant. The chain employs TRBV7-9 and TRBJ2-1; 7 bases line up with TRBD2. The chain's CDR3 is CASSLLGTGGHNEQFF. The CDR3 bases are TGTGCCAGCAGCTTATTGGGAACGGGAGGTCACAATGAGCAGTTCTTC. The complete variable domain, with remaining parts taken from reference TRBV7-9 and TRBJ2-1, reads DTGVSQNPRHKITKRGQNVTFRCDPISEHNRLYWYRQTLGQGPEFLTYFQNEAQLEKSRLLSDRFSAERPKGSFSTLEIQRTEQGDSAMYLCASSLLGTGGHNEQFFGPGTRLTVL.